This T cell receptor beta chain is from a study of cytomegalovirus exposure and HLA in healthy donors. The overall study: The 120 validation repertoires and the roughly 670 first-cohort repertoires shared a platform, a later analysis reported.

The table came from immunoSEQ multiplex PCR; TCRdb's copy has only in-frame clones and leaves some out. Of around 50,000 clones detected, about 92% appear once; the ten largest clones hold under 6.5%. Unmatched junction bases numbered 8, after V lost 5 bases and J lost 7 bases. Germline CDR1 reads SGHNT; CDR2 reads YYREEE (reference sequence). This CDR3 region has 13 residues. What was sequenced was PBMCs. The chain joins TRBV5-4 to TRBJ1-2, with TRBD1 matching 7 bases. This TCR came from a woman aged 18-35 years in good health and CMV-seronegative. CDR3 amino acids: CASRSRGPGGYTF. The CDR3 DNA is TGTGCCAGCAGGTCAAGGGGGCCGGGTGGCTACACCTTC. Complete variable domain (other parts from reference TRBV5-4 and TRBJ1-2): ETGVTQSPTHLIKTRGQQVTLRCSSQSGHNTVSWYQQALGQGPQFIFQYYREEENGRGNFPPRFSGLQFPNYSSELNVNALELDDSALYLCASRSRGPGGYTFGSGTRLTVV.